A single sample gave rise to the 16 T cell receptor beta chains below, sequenced in a study of blood T cell repertoires in COVID-19. The method was immunoSEQ multiplex PCR; TCRdb's version includes in-frame clones alone and lacks a portion of them. The sample holds approximately 150,000 clones, around 84% seen once. The sequencing sample was made of peripheral blood. The source is a man aged 55 to 70 with active or convalescent COVID-19.

This chain joins TRBV6-6 and TRBJ2-2; possibly TRBD2 for D (6 bases). Germline V gene sequence: CDR1 MNHNY, CDR2 SVGAGI (reference sequence). The CDR3 length is 15 residues. Trimming stripped 2 bases from V and 1 base from J, with 8 bases between. The chain's CDR3 is CASSYRGKNTGELFF. The DNA of the CDR3 is TGTGCCAGCAGTTACCGCGGGAAGAACACCGGGGAGCTGTTTTTT.

The chain couples TRBV28 to TRBJ2-1, with 8 nucleotides matching TRBD2. CDR1 is MDHEN, CDR2 SYDVKM, per germline. Losses at the gene ends were 2 bases for V and 2 bases for J; bases not matched to a gene: 11. This CDR3 is built from 18 residues. The CDR3 region has the DNA TGTGCCAGCAGTTTACCCAAACTACAGGGACTAGCCTACAATGAGCAGTTCTTC. Amino acid sequence: CASSLPKLQGLAYNEQFF.

This chain joins TRBV4-3 and TRBJ1-4, with 7 bases lining up with TRBD1. The CDR3 is 14 residues long. J was trimmed by 7 bases and V by 3 bases; bases with no gene match: 5. Germline CDR1 is LGHNA and CDR2 is YSLEER. CDR3 sequence: CASSHRDRIEKLFF. DNA of the CDR3: TGCGCCAGCAGCCACCGGGACAGAATTGAAAAACTGTTTTTT.

The J gene is TRBJ2-5, the V gene TRBV5-4, with D perhaps TRBD1 (6 bases). Trimming took off 1 base at V and 4 bases at J, with 11 bases between the two ends. This CDR3 is built from 14 residues. The germline V gene encodes CDR1 SGHNT and CDR2 YYREEE (reference sequence). CDR3 protein: CASSLFTGRETQYF. The CDR3 DNA follows: TGTGCCAGCAGCTTGTTCACAGGGCGAGAGACCCAGTACTTC.

The chain joins TRBV19 to TRBJ1-1; 7 positions match TRBD1. From germline, CDR1 is LNHDA and CDR2 SQIVND (reference sequence). Germline trimming cut 5 bases from V and 2 bases from J; bases unmatched to any gene: 8. The CDR3 sequence is 15 residues long. CDR3 sequence (DNA): TGTGCCAGTAGTCTTCAGGGGGGTATTAACACTGAAGCTTTCTTT. It codes for CASSLQGGINTEAFF.

The gene calls are TRBV6-2 or TRBV6-3 and TRBJ1-1, with D possibly matching TRBD1 (6 bases). V was pared by 6 bases and J by 2 bases, with 16 bases between. CDR3 length equals 15 residues. CDR1 is MNHEY and CDR2 is SVGEGT in the germline V gene. CDR3 residues: CASSRPTGPNTEAFF. CDR3 DNA sequence: TGTGCCAGCAGCCGACCGACAGGACCTAACACTGAAGCTTTCTTT.

The chain uses TRBV4-1 and TRBJ2-7, with 13 bases that match TRBD2. With V trimmed by 3 bases and J by 3 bases, 8 bases remained unmatched. There are 17 residues in the CDR3. In germline, CDR1 is MGHRA, CDR2 YSYEKL. CDR3 nucleotides: TGCGCCAGCAGCCATGAGTCACTAGCGGGGGGGCTCTACGAGCAGTACTTC. It codes for CASSHESLAGGLYEQYF.

Concerning this clone itself: Other DNA variants within this sample encode the same CDR3. The chain combines TRBV18 with TRBJ1-5; 10 nucleotides match TRBD1. The CDR3 is 16 amino acids. Trimming removed 0 bases from V and 2 bases from J; junction bases left unmatched: 1. Germline V gene sequence: CDR1 KGHSH, CDR2 LQKENI. The CDR3 coding sequence is TGTGCCAGCTCACCACCCGGGACAGGGGGCAATCAGCCCCAGCATTTT. Protein product: CASSPPGTGGNQPQHF. The full variable domain, rest sourced from reference TRBV18 and TRBJ1-5, is NAGVMQNPRHLVRRRGQEARLRCSPMKGHSHVYWYRQLPEEGLKFMVYLQKENIIDESGMPKERFSAEFPKEGPSILRIQQVVRGDSAAYFCASSPPGTGGNQPQHFGDGTRLSIL.

The chain recombines TRBV25-1 with TRBJ2-1, with a weak D call TRBD2 (6 bases). The CDR3 length is 17 residues. Trimming removed 5 bases from V and 4 bases from J, with 21 bases in between. Germline assignment: CDR1 MGHDK and CDR2 SYGVNS. This chain's CDR3 is CASSRPPGGKGYNEQFF. The CDR3 DNA follows: TGTGCCAGCAGTCGCCCCCCAGGAGGGAAAGGGTACAATGAGCAGTTCTTC.

The chain employs TRBV10-3 and TRBJ1-1, with TRBD1 matching over 8 bases. CDR1 is ENHRY, CDR2 SYGVKD, per germline. V dropped 2 bases and J dropped 3; count of bases not matched to a gene: 5. The CDR3 is made up of 15 amino acids. As DNA, the CDR3 is TGTGCCATCAGTGAGACAGGGGGAGGGGACACTGAAGCTTTCTTT. As protein: CAISETGGGDTEAFF.

CDR3 DNA: TGTGCCAGCAGACTGAAGACAGGGCCGAATAATTCACCCCTCCACTTT. It is translated as CASRLKTGPNNSPLHF. The chain employs TRBV11-2 and TRBJ1-6, with 7 bases aligning to TRBD1. V shed 6 bases, J shed 5 bases, and the junction held 10 bases outside the gene matches. CDR1 and CDR2 from the germline V gene are SGHAT and FQNNGV. The CDR3 is 16 amino acids.

This chain joins TRBV11-2 and TRBJ1-5, with TRBD1 matching 10 bases. The V and J ends lost 8 bases and 3 bases, in that order; junction bases with no gene match: 7. The CDR3 covers 15 residues. Germline V gene sequence: CDR1 SGHAT, CDR2 FQNNGV. The CDR3 sequence is CASRLTGGFNQPQHF. CDR3 sequence (DNA): TGTGCCAGCCGATTGACAGGGGGCTTCAATCAGCCCCAGCATTTT.

V gene TRBV14 combines with J gene TRBJ1-6; a weak D match, TRBD1 (6 bases). The germline V gene has CDR1 SGHDN and CDR2 FVKESK. V was clipped by 3 bases and J by 7 bases, with 13 bases between them. This CDR3 region has 15 residues. The CDR3 spells CASSQGGARNSPLHF. CDR3 in DNA: TGTGCCAGCAGCCAGGGGGGGGCTCGAAATTCACCCCTCCACTTT.

A note on this clone: The identical CDR3 is also encoded by other nucleotide sequences in the sample. The V and J genes are TRBV6-5 and TRBJ1-1; TRBD1 might be the D (5 bases). Per the germline V gene, CDR1 is MNHEY and CDR2 is SVGAGI. This CDR3 has 14 amino acids. V shed 6 bases and J shed 0 bases, with 11 bases lying between them. CDR3 DNA sequence: TGTGCCAGCAGGCGGGACGGTCTGAACACTGAAGCTTTCTTT. Amino acid sequence: CASRRDGLNTEAFF.

The rearrangement uses TRBV5-1 and TRBJ1-6, with D maybe TRBD1 (6 bases). Trimming removed 3 bases from V and 5 bases from J, with 15 bases in between. This CDR3 has 16 amino acids. Germline loops: CDR1 SGHRS, CDR2 YFSETQ. CDR3 residues: CASSWAPGQDNSPLHF. CDR3 bases: TGCGCCAGCAGCTGGGCGCCGGGACAAGATAATTCACCCCTCCACTTT.

The J gene is TRBJ1-1, the V gene TRBV11-2; perhaps TRBD1 as D (5 bases). CDR3 length: 16 amino acids. Germline values: CDR1 SGHAT, CDR2 FQNNGV. V lost 1 base, J lost 0 bases, and 12 bases lay in between. The CDR3 DNA is TGTGCCAGCAGCTTAGTTATGGGGCAGGTGAACACTGAAGCTTTCTTT. The encoded protein is CASSLVMGQVNTEAFF.